A selection of T cell receptor beta chains follows, all from one sample in a study of cytomegalovirus exposure and HLA in healthy donors. Clones were read by immunoSEQ multiplex PCR, and TCRdb kept only the in-frame ones, dropping some. The sample comprises about 160,000 clones, around three quarters of which are singletons, and around 3.1% rests with the top ten. The source material was PBMCs. The receptors were sampled from a woman in her 40s in good health and CMV-seronegative. CDR3s include the opening cysteine and the closing phenylalanine or tryptophan. D genes are given only for firm matches. The size entry is marked missing in some rows and otherwise reads once, few, many or a size class.

j_gene	d_gene	len	v_gene	abundance	CDR3nt	CDR3aa
TRBJ2-7	TRBD2	15	TRBV11-2	.	TGTGCCAGCAGCTTATTGACGGGGGGCTCCTACGAGCAGTACTTC	CASSLLTGGSYEQYF
TRBJ1-3	.	15	TRBV6-5	few	TGTGCCAGCAGTTACGACACCTACTCTGGAAACACCATATATTTT	CASSYDTYSGNTIYF
TRBJ2-2	TRBD2	14	TRBV7-3	.	TGTGCCAGCAGCCCAGGACTAGCCGTCGGGGAGCTGTTTTTT	CASSPGLAVGELFF
TRBJ2-3	.	16	TRBV5-4	.	TGTGCCAGCAGCTCCGGAGGATCAGCTCGCACAGATACGCAGTATTTT	CASSSGGSARTDTQYF
TRBJ1-5	.	13	TRBV12-5	few	TGTGCTAGTGGTCAGGGATTCAATCAGCCCCAGCATTTT	CASGQGFNQPQHF
TRBJ2-2	TRBD1	13	TRBV18	.	TGTGCCAGCTCACGGGCAGGGGGCGAGGAGCTGTTTTTT	CASSRAGGEELFF
TRBJ1-2	TRBD1	12	TRBV7-9	.	TGTGCCAGCAGCTTATCCGACAGGGGAACCACCTTC	CASSLSDRGTTF
TRBJ1-2	TRBD1	14	TRBV19	.	TGTGCCAGTAGTGCTGGGACAGCGAGGAGTGGCTACACCTTC	CASSAGTARSGYTF
TRBJ2-1	TRBD2	13	TRBV5-1	.	TGCGCCAGCAGCTCTAGCGGATACAATGAGCAGTTCTTC	CASSSSGYNEQFF
TRBJ1-1	.	14	TRBV14	few	TGTGCCAGCAGCCACCTCAGGGGTCCCACTGAAGCTTTCTTT	CASSHLRGPTEAFF
TRBJ2-1	TRBD2	13	TRBV7-9	few	TGTGCCAGCAGCCCAGACGGGGGGAATGAGCAGTTCTTC	CASSPDGGNEQFF
TRBJ2-3	TRBD2	18	TRBV6-1	.	TGTGCCAGCAGTGGAACTGGCGGGGGGGCCTTGAGCACAGATACGCAGTATTTT	CASSGTGGGALSTDTQYF
TRBJ2-2	.	13	TRBV6-5	.	TGTGCCAGCAGTCAAGGGAGTAGTGGGGAGCTGTTTTTT	CASSQGSSGELFF
TRBJ1-6	.	16	TRBV14	.	TGTGCCAGCAGCCGACTGACCTCCTCCTATAATTCACCCCTCCACTTT	CASSRLTSSYNSPLHF
TRBJ1-3	.	13	TRBV28	.	TGTGCCAGCAGTTGGGGACAAAGAAACACCATATATTTT	CASSWGQRNTIYF
TRBJ1-2	.	14	TRBV7-3	.	TGTGCCAGCAGTTTAGGGCGAGCTAACTATGGCTACACCTTC	CASSLGRANYGYTF
TRBJ2-5	.	12	TRBV7-8	.	TGTGCCAGCAGCTCAAGGGGAGAGACCCAGTACTTC	CASSSRGETQYF
TRBJ1-1	.	13	TRBV7-9	.	TGTGCCAGCAGCTCTCGGGGTTACACTGAAGCTTTCTTT	CASSSRGYTEAFF
TRBJ1-1	TRBD1	14	TRBV19	.	TGTGCCAGTAGTGCGGGACAGGGGGTCGCTGAAGCTTTCTTT	CASSAGQGVAEAFF
TRBJ1-1	TRBD1	16	TRBV7-9	.	TGTGCCAGCAGCTTATCCGGGACAGGGAAGAACACTGAAGCTTTCTTT	CASSLSGTGKNTEAFF
TRBJ1-1	TRBD1	16	TRBV4-1	few	TGCGCCAGCAGCCAAGGCCAGGGGGCTAGGAACACTGAAGCTTTCTTT	CASSQGQGARNTEAFF
TRBJ2-1	TRBD1	16	TRBV28	.	TGTGCCAGCAGTTTGTCCGGGACAGGCCCGGGCTATGAGCAGTTCTTC	CASSLSGTGPGYEQFF
TRBJ1-2	.	16	TRBV2	.	TGTGCCAGCAACCCGTCAGGGCTCCCTGCTAACTATGGCTACACCTTC	CASNPSGLPANYGYTF
TRBJ2-2	.	16	TRBV5-6	once	TGTGCCAGCAGCTTGGAAGGCAGGGGCCACACCGGGGAGCTGTTTTTT	CASSLEGRGHTGELFF
TRBJ1-1	TRBD1	13	TRBV4-1	.	TGCGCCAGCAGCCAAGTGGCGTCCAGGGGGACTTTCTTT	CASSQVASRGTFF
TRBJ1-1	.	13	TRBV7-9	few	TGTGCCAGCAGCTCCGGGGGTAACACTGAAGCTTTCTTT	CASSSGGNTEAFF
TRBJ1-2	TRBD1	14	TRBV7-9	.	TGTGCCAGCAGCTTACAACAGGGGATTGGTGGCTACACCTTC	CASSLQQGIGGYTF
TRBJ2-7	TRBD2	16	TRBV4-2	.	TGTGCCAGCAGCCCTCGATATAGCGGGGAATTGTACGAGCAGTACTTC	CASSPRYSGELYEQYF
TRBJ1-5	TRBD1	15	TRBV18	.	TGTGCCAGCTCACCCCAGGGGGAAAGCAATCAGCCCCAGCATTTT	CASSPQGESNQPQHF